This record concerns one T cell receptor beta chain sequence. J lost 5 bases, V lost 4 bases, and 7 bases had no gene match. CDR3 size: 15 residues. Germline-derived CDR1 and CDR2 are SGHTA and FQGNSA. Amplified material comprised TCR beta CDR3 regions derived from RNA transcripts. First-round RT-PCR employed HTBI primers, with a second-round multiplex PCR after it. TCRdb reanalysed the multiplex PCR reads using MiXCR and keeps one entry per CDR3 protein. The data show about 410,000 distinct CDR3 sequences, around 17% seen once. This entry is derived from a study of Graves' ophthalmopathy and Graves' hyperthyroidism.

Sequenced sample: peripheral blood. The chain uses TRBV7-2 and TRBJ2-5, with TRBD1 matching 10 bases. The receptor comes from a woman under 30 with Graves' ophthalmopathy. The CDR3 is CASSSPGTGVETQYF. Here the CDR3 DNA reads TGTGCCAGCAGCTCGCCCGGGACAGGGGTCGAGACCCAGTACTTC.